The 21 T cell receptor beta chains presented below share a single source sample, sequenced in a study of early T cells in non-severe SARS-CoV-2 infection. TCRdb used MiXCR to reprocess the 5' RACE reads, holding one entry per CDR3 protein. This sample has more than 75,000 distinct CDR3 sequences, with approximately 14% found just once. Sequencing was done on a sample of whole blood. The receptors were gathered from an adult who was a healthcare worker with PCR-confirmed SARS-CoV-2 infection or an uninfected control (not recorded which).

This clonotype was counted only a few times. The CDR3 DNA sequence: TGTGCCAGCAGCCCGGACACGGGGTGGCACACTGAAGCTTTCTTT. Translating gives CASSPDTGWHTEAFF. The chain carries TRBV5-6 and TRBJ1-1; D might be TRBD1 (5 bases). The V gene lost 4 bases and the J gene lost 3 bases, with 16 bases spanning the gap. The CDR3 is made up of 15 amino acids. Germline loops: CDR1 SGHDT, CDR2 YYEEEE.

On this clonotype: A read error is possible here, since a much larger clone lies one base away. This rearrangement joins TRBV6-2 or TRBV6-3 to TRBJ1-1; no clear D gene. The CDR3 contains 15 residues. V was shortened by 7 bases and J by 3 bases, with 18 bases between the two germline ends. Looked up from germline, CDR1 is MNHEY and CDR2 is SVGEGT. The CDR3 sequence is CASNLALRAHTEAFF. DNA for the CDR3: TGTGCCAGCAACCTCGCATTGAGGGCCCACACTGAAGCTTTCTTT.

The chain links TRBV10-1 to TRBJ1-5; D uncertain. CDR3 length equals 16 residues. Germline V gene lookup returns CDR1 WNHNN and CDR2 SYGVQD (reference sequence). V gave up 2 bases and J gave up 0 bases, with 11 bases separating them. CDR3: CASSESRGPSNQPQHF. Written as DNA, the CDR3 is TGCGCCAGCAGTGAGAGTCGAGGACCTAGCAATCAGCCCCAGCATTTT.

The J gene is TRBJ2-5, the V gene TRBV5-5; weak D call: TRBD2 (5 bases). Looked up from germline, CDR1 is SGHKS and CDR2 is YYEKEE (reference sequence). This CDR3 is 16 amino acids long. Trimming left V 2 bases short and J 1 base short, with 15 bases between. The CDR3 is CASSFTRTAGQETQYF. As DNA, the CDR3 is TGTGCCAGCAGCTTCACCCGGACCGCGGGCCAAGAGACCCAGTACTTC.

This clonotype was seen more than once but under ten times. V is TRBV5-6 and J is TRBJ2-7; TRBD2 is a possible D gene (6 bases). Trimming pared 0 bases from V and 11 bases from J, leaving 12 bases between. The CDR3 runs 12 residues. Germline CDR1 SGHDT, CDR2 YYEEEE. The CDR3, as DNA: TGTGCCAGCAGCTTGGGGCCGGAGGGCGAGTACTTC. Translating gives CASSLGPEGEYF.

In this sample, this clonotype turned up a few times. This chain joins TRBV18 and TRBJ1-2, with D perhaps matching TRBD1 (6 bases). Germline CDR1 is KGHSH and CDR2 is LQKENI. V was cut by 4 bases and J by 6 bases, with 12 bases left in between. CDR3 length equals 13 residues. For the CDR3, the DNA is TGTGCCAGCTCACTAGGGGGGCACGATGGCTACACCTTC. Translated: CASSLGGHDGYTF.

The chain couples TRBV20-1 to TRBJ1-5; D gene unclear. V was trimmed by 4 bases and J by 4 bases, leaving 14 bases between them. The CDR3 runs to 14 residues. Germline V gene data show CDR1 as DFQATT and CDR2 as SNEGSKA (reference sequence). The CDR3 coding sequence is TGCAGTGCTACCACCCCTGGTGGGAATCAGCCCCAGCATTTT. It is translated as CSATTPGGNQPQHF.

The chain couples TRBV4-3 to TRBJ2-7; the D gene is possibly TRBD2 (5 bases). Germline CDR1 is LGHNA and CDR2 is YSLEER. Trimming took 2 bases from V and 2 from J, leaving 10 bases between them. The CDR3 runs to 14 residues. CDR3 sequence reads: CASSQRGNTYEQYF. The DNA of the CDR3 is TGCGCCAGCAGCCAAAGAGGGAATACCTACGAGCAGTACTTC.

CDR3 DNA sequence: TGTGCCAGCAGCTTGGAGGTCAGGATGAGTTCAAACACTGAAGCTTTCTTT. Translation gives CASSLEVRMSSNTEAFF. The chain is built from TRBV5-4 and TRBJ1-1; no clear D gene. The V and J ends lost 0 bases and 2 bases respectively, with 17 bases between them. The CDR3 runs to 17 residues. The germline gives CDR1 SGHNT, CDR2 YYREEE (reference sequence).

This clonotype was recorded many times. The CDR3 spells CASSSPGENTGELFF. CDR3 coding DNA: TGTGCCAGCAGTTCGCCGGGTGAGAACACCGGGGAGCTGTTTTTT. The J gene is TRBJ2-2, the V gene TRBV28; D not certain. The CDR3 covers 15 residues. Germline V gene sequence: CDR1 MDHEN, CDR2 SYDVKM. The ends were cut back, 4 bases at V and 1 base at J, with 10 bases in the middle.

This clonotype was seen a handful of times. This chain's CDR3 is CAWSVRWGGTDTQYF. As DNA, the CDR3 is TGTGCCTGGAGTGTACGGTGGGGGGGTACAGATACGCAGTATTTT. The rearrangement uses TRBV30 and TRBJ2-3; TRBD2 matches at 7 bases. CDR3 size: 15 residues. V was clipped by 0 bases and J by 3 bases; unmatched bases: 6. Germline CDR1 reads GTSNPN; CDR2 reads SVGIG (reference sequence).

The chain has TRBV6-2 or TRBV6-3 and TRBJ2-7; possibly TRBD1 for D (5 bases). Trimming pared 2 bases from V and 6 bases from J, leaving 14 bases between. This CDR3 is 14 amino acids long. Looked up from germline, CDR1 is MNHEY and CDR2 is SVGEGT. This CDR3 is CASSYDRDGFEQYF. The CDR3 DNA sequence: TGTGCCAGCAGTTACGACAGAGACGGGTTCGAGCAGTACTTC.

This clonotype is a singleton in its sample. This rearrangement joins TRBV5-1 to TRBJ1-2; no definite D call. This CDR3 contains 13 residues. CDR1 and CDR2 from the germline V gene are SGHRS and YFSETQ. V lost 0 bases, J lost 3 bases, and 6 bases lay in between. The CDR3 protein is CASSLVADYGYTF. DNA of the CDR3: TGCGCCAGCAGCTTGGTCGCAGACTATGGCTACACCTTC. Full variable domain (remainder filled in from reference TRBV5-1 and TRBJ1-2): KAGVTQTPRYLIKTRGQQVTLSCSPISGHRSVSWYQQTPGQGLQFLFEYFSETQRNKGNFPGRFSGRQFSNSRSEMNVSTLELGDSALYLCASSLVADYGYTFGSGTRLTVV.

In its sample, this clonotype was seen a few times. The V gene is TRBV7-8, the J gene TRBJ2-1; D remains ambiguous. Looked up from germline, CDR1 is SGHVS and CDR2 is FQNEAQ. V lost 2 bases to trimming and J lost 10 bases, with 30 bases between them. The CDR3 is 19 amino acids. CDR3 coding DNA: TGTGCCAGCAGCTTATCGTGGGTGGATAGACTGAACACCCCGAGGGAGCAGTTCTTC. Translating gives CASSLSWVDRLNTPREQFF.

The chain joins TRBV7-9 to TRBJ2-2; 11 bases match TRBD1. Germline V CDR1 and CDR2: SEHNR, FQNEAQ (reference sequence). V lost 4 bases to trimming and J lost 4 bases; unmatched junction nucleotides: 5. The CDR3 contains 16 residues. DNA for the CDR3: TGTGCCAGCAGCTCCCGGGACAGGGGGATCACCGGGGAGCTGTTTTTT. This encodes CASSSRDRGITGELFF.

This clonotype was seen many times. V gene TRBV7-9 combines with J gene TRBJ1-4; TRBD1 matches 10 bases. The CDR3 sequence is 14 residues long. Germline-derived CDR1 and CDR2 are SEHNR and FQNEAQ (reference sequence). Unmatched junction bases numbered 5, after V lost 5 bases and J lost 8 bases. The CDR3 spells CASSGDRGHEKLFF. CDR3 in DNA: TGTGCCAGCAGCGGGGACAGGGGACACGAAAAACTGTTTTTT.

The chain carries TRBV7-9 and TRBJ1-2; D call uncertain. CDR1 SEHNR and CDR2 FQNEAQ come from the germline V gene (reference sequence). Trimming took 3 bases from V and 5 from J, leaving 13 bases between them. The CDR3 runs to 14 residues. The CDR3 region is CASSFPAQKYGYTF. CDR3 DNA: TGTGCCAGCAGCTTCCCTGCCCAGAAATATGGCTACACCTTC.

The chain has TRBV5-6 and TRBJ2-1; TRBD1 matches 8 bases. CDR1 and CDR2 from the germline V gene are SGHDT and YYEEEE. CDR3 length: 13 amino acids. Trimming took 5 bases from V and 8 from J; bases not matched to a gene: 6. Here the CDR3 DNA reads TGTGCCAGCAGGCCAGGGGGCGTGGATGAGCAGTTCTTC. Protein: CASRPGGVDEQFF.

This clonotype was seen more than once but under ten times. V usage is TRBV20-1 and J usage is TRBJ2-1; TRBD1 aligns across 8 bases. Trimming at V came to 2 bases and at J to 7 bases, leaving 4 bases not matched to a gene. The CDR3 sequence is 13 residues long. CDR1 DFQATT and CDR2 SNEGSKA come from the germline V gene (reference sequence). In nucleotides, the CDR3 is TGCAGTGCTAGACGGGACAGGTGGAATGAGCAGTTCTTC. Its translation: CSARRDRWNEQFF.

This clonotype was found a few times. J is TRBJ2-7 and V is TRBV7-9, with D possibly being TRBD1 or TRBD2 (5 bases each). Germline V lookup: CDR1 SEHNR, CDR2 FQNEAQ (reference sequence). The V end was cut by 4 bases, the J end by 3 bases, with 10 bases between. The CDR3 spans 13 residues. The CDR3 DNA reads as TGTGCCAGCAGCTCGGGACCCGTCTACGAGCAGTACTTC. It is translated as CASSSGPVYEQYF.

The V call is TRBV6-5, the J call TRBJ2-1; TRBD2 matches at 7 bases. The CDR3 consists of 13 residues. CDR1 and CDR2 (germline): MNHEY, SVGAGI. Trimming took 6 bases from V and 7 from J; bases not matched to a gene: 6. The CDR3 coding sequence is TGTGCCAGCAGGGAGACTAGCCTGAATGAGCAGTTCTTC. This translates into CASRETSLNEQFF.